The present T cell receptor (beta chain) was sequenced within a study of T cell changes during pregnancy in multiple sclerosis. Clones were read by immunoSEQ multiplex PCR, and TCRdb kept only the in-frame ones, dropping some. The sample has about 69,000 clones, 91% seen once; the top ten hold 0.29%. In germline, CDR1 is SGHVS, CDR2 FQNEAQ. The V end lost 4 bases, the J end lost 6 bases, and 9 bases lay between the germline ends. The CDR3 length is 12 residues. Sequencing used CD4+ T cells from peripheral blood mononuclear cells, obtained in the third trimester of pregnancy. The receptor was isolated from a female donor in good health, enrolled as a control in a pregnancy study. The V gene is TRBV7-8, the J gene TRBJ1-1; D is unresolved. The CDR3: CASSSDMSEAFF. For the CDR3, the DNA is TGTGCCAGCAGCTCTGACATGTCTGAAGCTTTCTTT. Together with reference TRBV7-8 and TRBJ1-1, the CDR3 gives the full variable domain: GAGVSQSPRYKVAKRGQDVALRCDPISGHVSLFWYQQALGQGPEFLTYFQNEAQLDKSGLPSDRFFAERPEGSVSTLKIQRTQQEDSAVYLCASSSDMSEAFFGQGTRLTVV.